This entry describes one T cell receptor beta chain. Its antigen remains undetermined. No base quality information exists; no much larger clone differs at one position. These data belong to a study of patients and donors after allogeneic stem cell transplantation (dated by TCRdb to the early 2020s). Library preparation was by RT-PCR. TCRdb shows the sequencer as NextSeq 550. In TCRdb, the public reads were trimmed at Q25 with fastp and aligned with MiXCR, with productive beta chains retained. Merged by CDR3 protein, the rows form single entries marked with the most common genes and DNA. The table for this sample lists about a million distinct CDR3 sequences; roughly 18% of them were counted only once. The ten most abundant clones make up 5.5% to 6.5% of the sample. Sequenced sample: blood, either unsorted or a sorted T cell fraction (not recorded which). The clonotype was recovered from a human donor who was either an allogeneic HSCT recipient or a stem cell or donor lymphocyte infusion donor (not recorded which). It is not recorded whose cells these are; they may come from a transplant donor.

The CDR3 region: CASSVIGGLAGGGLYNEQFF. Here is the DNA: TGTGCCAGCAGCGTAATCGGCGGACTAGCGGGAGGGGGTCTATACAATGAGCAGTTCTTC. The chain is encoded by TRBV9 joined to TRBJ2-1, with TRBD2 identical over 15 junction bases. Clipping removes 1 base from V and 4 bases from J, with 12 as the unmatched junction base count. CDR1 and CDR2 (SGDLS, YYNGEE) derive from the germline V gene. Its CDR3 holds 20 amino acids, cysteine through phenylalanine. The retained sequence is limited to the CDR3, 60 bases, with the frame set at the first base.